This paragraph covers one T cell receptor (beta chain) sequence. The sample is drawn from a study of blood T cell repertoires in COVID-19. The CDR3 consists of 17 residues. V was shortened by 0 bases and J by 3 bases, with 16 bases between the two germline ends. Germline lookup yields CDR1 MRHNA and CDR2 SNTAGT. Clones were sequenced by immunoSEQ multiplex PCR, and TCRdb holds only the in-frame ones, with some missing. Counted here are about 170,000 clones, 80% to 90% occurring once; the ten biggest clones make up around 2.7%. This TCR was sampled from an elderly woman with COVID-19, enrolled during active disease. This chain links TRBV6-4 with TRBJ2-3, with D possibly TRBD1 on 6 matching bases. The source material was peripheral blood. CDR3 sequence: CASSDSWTEKPTDTQYF. The CDR3 DNA sequence: TGTGCCAGCAGTGACTCGTGGACAGAAAAACCGACAGATACGCAGTATTTT.